What follows are 16 T cell receptor beta chains derived from one specimen sequenced in a study of CD8+ T cells in alopecia areata (dated 2018 in TCRdb). Library preparation used the immunoSEQ multiplex PCR assay. For TCR sequencing, RNA was extracted from every sample and reverse transcribed into cDNA to serve as template. Drawn from immuneACCESS, this table holds only the in-frame rearrangements with V and J called that TCRdb kept. Clones are partly lost; checked studies trace under half to an unresolved V gene and leave the rest unexplained. Present in this sample are about 110,000 clones, 50% to 70% of which were seen just once. 20% to 30% of the sample lies in the top ten. Sequencing was done on a sample of NKG2D-low CD8+ T cells sorted from blood. What this sample's cell subset or site label stands for: sorted CD8+ NKG2D-low blood T cells. The receptor source for this set is a human donor with alopecia areata.

J is TRBJ2-5 and V is TRBV30; TRBD2 agrees at 12 bases. After removal of 5 bases from V and 5 bases from J, the junction contained 9 bases not matched to a gene. The CDR3 covers 15 residues. Germline V gives CDR1 GTSNPN, CDR2 SVGIG (reference sequence). This chain's CDR3 is CAWDVLAGGMETQYF. The CDR3 nucleotides are TGTGCCTGGGACGTCCTAGCGGGAGGGATGGAGACCCAGTACTTC.

The chain employs TRBV10-2 and TRBJ1-2, with D possibly TRBD1 on 6 matching bases. The V end was cut by 3 bases, the J end by 4 bases, with 9 bases between. This CDR3 is built from 13 residues. Germline CDR1 and CDR2: WSHSY and SAAADI. The CDR3 reads CASSDTGPYGYTF. For the CDR3, the DNA is TGCGCCAGCAGTGATACAGGGCCCTATGGCTACACCTTC.

The V call is TRBV27, the J call TRBJ1-3; 12 positions agree with TRBD1. Germline CDR1 is MNHEY and CDR2 is SMNVEV (reference sequence). The CDR3 has 18 residues. The junction had 16 bases not matched to a gene; V was cut back by 9 bases and J by 4 bases. The chain's CDR3 is CARSTLPPGQGAGNTIYF. The CDR3 coding sequence is TGTGCCAGGAGTACCCTCCCCCCGGGACAGGGGGCCGGAAACACCATATATTTT.

The V call is TRBV4-1, the J call TRBJ2-3; 7 bases align to TRBD1. V lost 3 bases and J lost 4; bases outside the gene matches: 4. CDR1 is MGHRA and CDR2 is YSYEKL in the germline V gene. The CDR3 sequence is 14 residues long. As DNA, the CDR3 is TGCGCCAGCAGCCAGGACGGACAGGCAGATACGCAGTATTTT. This codes for CASSQDGQADTQYF.

This chain connects TRBV13 to TRBJ1-1; D gene uncertain. Germline loops: CDR1 PRHDT, CDR2 FYEKMQ (reference sequence). Trimming left V 1 base short and J 1 base short, with 7 bases between. The length of the CDR3 is 14 residues. CDR3 in amino acids: CASSLARKNTEAFF. DNA for the CDR3: TGTGCCAGCAGCTTAGCCCGGAAGAACACTGAAGCTTTCTTT.

The chain joins TRBV5-6 to TRBJ2-7; D might be TRBD1 (6 bases). The V and J ends lost 4 bases and 4 bases respectively, with 15 bases between them. The CDR3 is 14 amino acids. Germline CDR1 and CDR2: SGHDT and YYEEEE. The CDR3 sequence: CASSPRTVIYEQYF. CDR3 nucleotide sequence: TGTGCCAGCAGCCCTCGGACAGTTATTTACGAGCAGTACTTC.

The chain uses TRBV27 and TRBJ2-7, with D possibly being TRBD2 (5 bases). This CDR3 is built from 10 residues. V shed 10 bases and J shed 6 bases, with 10 bases lying between them. Germline V gives CDR1 MNHEY, CDR2 SMNVEV (reference sequence). CDR3 bases: TGTGCCACCGGGGAGCTCGAGCAGTACTTC. Protein: CATGELEQYF.

The CDR3 protein is CASSSPPTRNLTYEQYF. The DNA of the CDR3 is TGCGCCAGCAGCTCTCCGCCAACCAGAAACCTAACCTACGAGCAGTACTTC. This chain joins TRBV5-1 and TRBJ2-7; D is uncertain. There are 17 residues in the CDR3. The V gene lost 3 bases and the J gene lost 2 bases, with 21 bases spanning the gap. Germline CDR1 is SGHRS and CDR2 is YFSETQ.

This clone turned up a few times. J is TRBJ2-3 and V is TRBV15; D gene uncertain. The germline CDR1 and CDR2 sequences are LNHNV and YYDKDF (reference sequence). V was pared by 1 base and J by 1 base, with 9 bases between. The CDR3 extends over 15 amino acids. CDR3 protein: CATSRAARGTDTQYF. CDR3 coding DNA: TGTGCCACCAGCAGAGCGGCCCGGGGCACAGATACGCAGTATTTT.

This clone came up a few times. The V gene is TRBV9, the J gene TRBJ2-2; possible D gene TRBD2, 5 bases. The germline V and J ends were trimmed by 7 bases and 4 bases, with 20 bases remaining between them. Per germline, CDR1 SGDLS and CDR2 YYNGEE. The CDR3 is made up of 16 amino acids. CDR3 DNA sequence: TGTGCCAGCGGGGAGAGCGTGGGCGCGGTCACCGGGGAGCTGTTTTTT. Translated, it gives CASGESVGAVTGELFF.

The rearrangement joins TRBV2 to TRBJ2-5, with D perhaps matching TRBD1 (6 bases). The CDR3 sequence is 11 residues long. Germline V lookup: CDR1 SNHLY, CDR2 FYNNEI. Trimming shortened V by 11 bases and J by 5 bases, and 12 bases separated the two germline ends. The CDR3 region is CAYTGPETQYF. The CDR3 nucleotides are TGTGCCTATACAGGGCCCGAGACCCAGTACTTC. Full variable domain (outside the CDR3, taken from reference TRBV2 and TRBJ2-5): EPEVTQTPSHQVTQMGQEVILRCVPISNHLYFYWYRQILGQKVEFLVSFYNNEISEKSEIFDDQFSVERPDGSNFTLKIRSTKLEDSAMYFCAYTGPETQYFGPGTRLLVL.

The chain uses TRBV7-9 and TRBJ2-1; 10 nucleotides agree with TRBD1. The trim removed 2 bases at V and 7 bases at J, leaving 5 bases unmatched. This CDR3 region has 15 residues. Per the germline V gene, CDR1 is SEHNR and CDR2 is FQNEAQ (reference sequence). The CDR3 DNA reads as TGTGCCAGCAGCTTAACGGGACAGGGGTTGAATGAGCAGTTCTTC. This gives the protein CASSLTGQGLNEQFF.

V and J are TRBV11-2 and TRBJ2-2; D gene unclear. V lost 3 bases, J lost 3 bases, and 11 bases lay in between. The CDR3 covers 15 residues. The germline V gene encodes CDR1 SGHAT and CDR2 FQNNGV. CDR3: CASSLARRDTGELFF. The DNA of the CDR3 is TGTGCCAGCAGCTTGGCCAGACGGGACACCGGGGAGCTGTTTTTT.

This CDR3 reads CASISSSGDNEQFF. Written as DNA, the CDR3 is TGTGCCAGCATATCTTCTAGCGGGGACAATGAGCAGTTCTTC. The chain links TRBV2 to TRBJ2-1; 9 nucleotides match TRBD2. There are 14 residues in the CDR3. The ends lost 7 bases at V and 5 bases at J; junction bases unmatched: 6. Germline CDR1 reads SNHLY; CDR2 reads FYNNEI.

The chain combines TRBV28 with TRBJ2-4, with 8 bases identical to TRBD1. In germline, CDR1 is MDHEN, CDR2 SYDVKM. The CDR3 totals 14 residues. V lost 5 bases, J lost 7 bases, and 7 bases stayed unmatched. CDR3 amino acids: CASSRDRPGNIQYF. DNA for the CDR3: TGTGCCAGCAGTCGGGACAGGCCTGGGAACATTCAGTACTTC.

This clone was counted once. This chain connects TRBV29-1 to TRBJ2-6; D is ambiguous. Trimming cost V 3 bases and J 0 bases, with 12 bases left between them. CDR1 and CDR2 (germline): SQVTM, ANQGSEA. The CDR3 loop spans 16 amino acids. The CDR3 bases are TGCAGCGTTGAGGGCAGCGACGTCTCTGGGGCCAACGTCCTGACTTTC. Protein sequence: CSVEGSDVSGANVLTF.